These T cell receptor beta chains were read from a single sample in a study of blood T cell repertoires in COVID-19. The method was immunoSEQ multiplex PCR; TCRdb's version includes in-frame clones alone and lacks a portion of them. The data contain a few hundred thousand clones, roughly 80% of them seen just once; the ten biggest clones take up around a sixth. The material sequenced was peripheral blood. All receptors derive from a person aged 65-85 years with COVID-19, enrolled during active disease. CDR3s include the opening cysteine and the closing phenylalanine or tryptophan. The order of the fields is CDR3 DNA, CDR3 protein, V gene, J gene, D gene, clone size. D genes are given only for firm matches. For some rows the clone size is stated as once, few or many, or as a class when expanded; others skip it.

TGTGCCAGCAGGGCCACCGGGACAGGAGTCACCGGGGAGCTGTTTTTT	CASRATGTGVTGELFF	TRBV27	TRBJ2-2	TRBD1	few
TGTGCCAGTAGTGCCGCCTCCGGACTTGTTTTTCCGCAGTATTTT	CASSAASGLVFPQYF	TRBV19	TRBJ2-3	NA	NA
TGTGCCAGCAGCCCCCCCTGGGGCAGACAAGTGCATACGCAGTATTTT	CASSPPWGRQVHTQYF	TRBV7-2	TRBJ2-3	NA	NA
TGTGCCACCAGTGATTATAAGGGGGTCGGCACAGATACGCAGTATTTT	CATSDYKGVGTDTQYF	TRBV24-1	TRBJ2-3	NA	once
TGTGCCAGCAGCTTACAGGGGAACACTGAAGCTTTCTTT	CASSLQGNTEAFF	TRBV7-6	TRBJ1-1	NA	NA
TGTGCCTGGAAGCGGAAAGTCTCCGGGGAGCTGTTTTTT	CAWKRKVSGELFF	TRBV30	TRBJ2-2	NA	NA
TGCGCCAGCATTGGACAACCGAACACCGGGGAGCTGTTTTTT	CASIGQPNTGELFF	TRBV5-1	TRBJ2-2	NA	NA
TGTGCCAGCAGCCTCCCGGGTGCAGATACGCAGTATTTT	CASSLPGADTQYF	TRBV13	TRBJ2-3	NA	once
TGCGCCAGCAGTCCTGTGGAGATCTATGGCTACACCTTC	CASSPVEIYGYTF	TRBV4-1	TRBJ1-2	NA	NA
TGCGCCAGCAGCCACGACTACTTCACAGATACGCAGTATTTT	CASSHDYFTDTQYF	TRBV5-1	TRBJ2-3	NA	once
TGTGCCAGCAGCCAAGTCGACAGGGGAGGAGAAAAACTGTTTTTT	CASSQVDRGGEKLFF	TRBV4-2	TRBJ1-4	TRBD1	NA
TGTGCCAGCAGCTTATCCTCGGGAACCAACTATGGCTACACCTTC	CASSLSSGTNYGYTF	TRBV7-2	TRBJ1-2	NA	NA
TGTGCCAGCAGTTGGTCTCCCGGCACTGAAGCTTTCTTT	CASSWSPGTEAFF	TRBV27	TRBJ1-1	NA	NA
TGTGCCAGCAGCGTAGATGGCAGCACAGATACGCAGTATTTT	CASSVDGSTDTQYF	TRBV9	TRBJ2-3	NA	NA
TGTGCCAGCAGGAAACAGGGGGCTACCGGGGAGCTGTTTTTT	CASRKQGATGELFF	TRBV27	TRBJ2-2	TRBD1	NA
TGCGCCAGCAGCGGCTTCGGGACAAACTACGAGCAGTACTTC	CASSGFGTNYEQYF	TRBV5-1	TRBJ2-7	NA	NA
TGTGCCACCAGGTCCACCGGGACAGGGTTTAGAACCGGGGAGCTGTTTTTT	CATRSTGTGFRTGELFF	TRBV24-1	TRBJ2-2	TRBD1	NA
TGTGCCAGCAGCCGACAGGGGGACGAGCAGTACTTC	CASSRQGDEQYF	TRBV9	TRBJ2-7	TRBD1	NA
TGTGCCAGCAGGAACAGGGTAGACACTGAAGCTTTCTTT	CASRNRVDTEAFF	TRBV2	TRBJ1-1	NA	few
TGTGCCAGCAGCCAAGATCCGGGACTAACTAGAGATACGCAGTATTTT	CASSQDPGLTRDTQYF	TRBV14	TRBJ2-3	TRBD2	NA
TGCGCCAGCAGCTCGTTTGTCGGGGGCGGGGGTTCTGATACGCAGTATTTT	CASSSFVGGGGSDTQYF	TRBV4-1	TRBJ2-3	NA	NA
TGCGCCAGCAGCTTGGGTACTGGGGCCAACGTCCTGACTTTC	CASSLGTGANVLTF	TRBV5-1	TRBJ2-6	NA	NA
TGTGCCAGCAGCCAAGGACAGGGTGTAGAAAAACTGTTTTTT	CASSQGQGVEKLFF	TRBV6-5	TRBJ1-4	TRBD1	NA
TGTGCCAGTAGAGCGGGAACGAACACCGGGGAGCTGTTTTTT	CASRAGTNTGELFF	TRBV19	TRBJ2-2	TRBD2	NA
TGTGCCAGCAGCTTGGAGGGGGCGCTTCCCTACGAGCAGTACTTC	CASSLEGALPYEQYF	TRBV5-5	TRBJ2-7	TRBD1	NA
TGTGCCAGTAGTGCTGGGACTAGCGGGAGCACAGATACGCAGTATTTT	CASSAGTSGSTDTQYF	TRBV19	TRBJ2-3	TRBD2	NA
TGTGCCAGCAGTATACCGGGACTAGCGGGAGGTTACGAGCAGTACTTC	CASSIPGLAGGYEQYF	TRBV6-2/TRBV6-3	TRBJ2-7	TRBD2	few
TGTGCCAGCAGGCCCGGACAGCTGTACCAAGAGACCCAGTACTTC	CASRPGQLYQETQYF	TRBV28	TRBJ2-5	NA	NA
TGTGCCAGCAGCCCCAGGGTAGGAATGAACACCGGGGAGCTGTTTTTT	CASSPRVGMNTGELFF	TRBV3-1/TRBV3-2	TRBJ2-2	NA	NA
TGCGCCAGCAGCTTAGGACAGGGGAGGTCAGATACGCAGTATTTT	CASSLGQGRSDTQYF	TRBV5-1	TRBJ2-3	TRBD1	NA
TGTGCCAGCAGTTACTCGTGGGGGCAGGGGGAATATTCACCCTCCTACGAGCAGTACTTC	CASSYSWGQGEYSPSYEQYF	TRBV6-2/TRBV6-3	TRBJ2-7	TRBD1	NA
TGTGCCAGCAGCTTACTATCAAGCAATCAGCCCCAGCATTTT	CASSLLSSNQPQHF	TRBV7-2	TRBJ1-5	NA	NA